The T cell receptor (beta chain) under discussion was sequenced for a study of cytomegalovirus exposure and HLA in healthy donors. Worth noting for this clone: Its target is not known.

Both 60 Vbeta primers and 13 Jbeta primers went into the PCR. Here immunoSEQ multiplex PCR was the method, and the copy in TCRdb shows in-frame clones only, minus some. Of 130,000 to 150,000 clones in the sample, approximately 71% were seen once. V lost 1 base and J 3 bases, leaving 13 bases between the germline ends. The CDR3 extends over 15 amino acids. Germline V gene data show CDR1 as GTSNPN and CDR2 as SVGIG (reference sequence). Points from the study as a whole: The listing of fewer than 200 TCR beta chains classed them as cytomegalovirus-associated. An analysis done earlier found most TCR beta V segments productive about 90% or about 30% of the time.

The chain is built from TRBV30 and TRBJ1-5; tentative D call: TRBD1 (5 bases). The sequence was collected from a woman aged 45-65 years in good health and CMV-seronegative. Sequencing was done on a sample of PBMCs. CDR3 DNA: TGTGCCTGGAGTGATGACAGCACTTCCAATCAGCCCCAGCATTTT. As protein: CAWSDDSTSNQPQHF. Full variable domain (rest looked up from reference TRBV30 and TRBJ1-5): SQTIHQWPATLVQPVGSPLSLECTVEGTSNPNLYWYRQAAGRGLQLLFYSVGIGQISSEVPQNLSASRPQDRQFILSSKKLLLSDSGFYLCAWSDDSTSNQPQHFGDGTRLSIL.